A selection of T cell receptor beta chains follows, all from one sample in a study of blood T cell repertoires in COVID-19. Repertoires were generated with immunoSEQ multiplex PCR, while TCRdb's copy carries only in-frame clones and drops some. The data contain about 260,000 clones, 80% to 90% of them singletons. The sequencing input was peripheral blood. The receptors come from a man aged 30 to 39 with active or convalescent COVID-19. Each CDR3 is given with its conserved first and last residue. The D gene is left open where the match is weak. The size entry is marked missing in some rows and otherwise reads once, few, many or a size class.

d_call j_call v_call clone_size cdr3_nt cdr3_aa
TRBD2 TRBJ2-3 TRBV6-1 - TGTGCCAGCAGTGAATGGGGACTAGCGGAGAGCACAGATACGCAGTATTTT CASSEWGLAESTDTQYF
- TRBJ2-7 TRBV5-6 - TGTGCCAGCGGATTTGCGGGGAGCTCCTACGAGCAGTACTTC CASGFAGSSYEQYF
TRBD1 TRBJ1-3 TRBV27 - TGTGCCAGCAGCCAGGGGACAGCTCCTGGAAACACCATATATTTT CASSQGTAPGNTIYF
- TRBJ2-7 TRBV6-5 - TGTGCCAGCAGAGGACAAACCTACGAGCAGTACTTC CASRGQTYEQYF
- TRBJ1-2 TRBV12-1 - TGTGCCAGCAGCTTTAACAGGGATAACTATGGCTACACCTTC CASSFNRDNYGYTF
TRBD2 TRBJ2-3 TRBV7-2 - TGTGCCAGCAGCCCTGGACTAGCGCGGGCTGATTCCTCAGATACGCAGTATTTT CASSPGLARADSSDTQYF
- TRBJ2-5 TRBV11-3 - TGTGCCAGCAGCTTAGAGAGGGGGAGGACCCAGTACTTC CASSLERGRTQYF
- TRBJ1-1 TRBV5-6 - TGTGCCAGCAGCCTTCGGTTGAACACTGAAGCTTTCTTT CASSLRLNTEAFF
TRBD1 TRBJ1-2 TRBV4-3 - TGCGCCAGCAGCCAAGGGGCCATAGGCCAGGGGGCCTTAGAGGGCTACACCTTC CASSQGAIGQGALEGYTF
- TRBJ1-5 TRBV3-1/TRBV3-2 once TGTGCCAGCAGCCAAGCGGCGGGTAGCAATCAGCCCCAGCATTTT CASSQAAGSNQPQHF
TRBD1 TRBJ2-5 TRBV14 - TGTGCCAGCAGCCAAACCGGGACAGACGTCCGGGAGACCCAGTACTTC CASSQTGTDVRETQYF
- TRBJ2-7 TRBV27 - TGTGCCAGCAGTCCAGGGTCCCTAACCTACGAGCAGTACTTC CASSPGSLTYEQYF
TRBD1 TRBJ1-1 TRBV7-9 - TGTGCCAGCAACGCCGGACAGGGCGTAGCTTTCTTT CASNAGQGVAFF
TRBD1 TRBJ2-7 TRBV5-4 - TGTGCCAGCAGCTTGGACACCGGGACAGCCTACGAGCAGTACTTC CASSLDTGTAYEQYF
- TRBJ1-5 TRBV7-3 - TGTGCCAGCAGCTTTAGGTGCAGGGTTCAGCCCCAGCATTTT CASSFRCRVQPQHF
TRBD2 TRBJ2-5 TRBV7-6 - TGTGCCAGCAGCTCGACTAGCGGGACTCAAGAGACCCAGTACTTC CASSSTSGTQETQYF
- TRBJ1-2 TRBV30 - TGTGCCTGGACCTTGGGGGGAAGTTATGGCTACACCTTC CAWTLGGSYGYTF
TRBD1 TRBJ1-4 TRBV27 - TGTGCCAGCAGTTTATTCGGACAGGGTGGTCAAAAACTGTTTTTT CASSLFGQGGQKLFF
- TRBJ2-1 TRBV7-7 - TGTGCCAGCAGCTTAGGCCAGGGTAATGAGCAGTTCTTC CASSLGQGNEQFF
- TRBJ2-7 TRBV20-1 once TGCAGTGCTAGAGATGGAGAGGGGCAGTACTTC CSARDGEGQYF
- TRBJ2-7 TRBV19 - TGTGCCAGTAGTCGGCAGGGTCTTTCCTACGAGCAGTACTTC CASSRQGLSYEQYF
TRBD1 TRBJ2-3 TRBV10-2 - TGCGCCACCGGGACAGGGGGTCATACGCAGTATTTT CATGTGGHTQYF
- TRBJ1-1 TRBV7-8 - TGTGCCAGCAGCCCGGGGGGGCAACTGACTGAAGCTTTCTTT CASSPGGQLTEAFF
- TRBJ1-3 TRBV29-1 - TGCAGCGTATGGACAGAGAAGAGCTCTGGAAACACCATATATTTT CSVWTEKSSGNTIYF
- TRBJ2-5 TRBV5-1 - TGCGCCAGCAGCTTGGCGTCCAGGAAAGAGACCCAGTACTTC CASSLASRKETQYF
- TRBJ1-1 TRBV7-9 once TGTGCCAGCAGCTTTCCGGGGGGCGCTGAAGCTTTCTTT CASSFPGGAEAFF
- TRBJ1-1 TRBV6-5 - TGTGCCAGCAGTTACGGCACAGGGACCACTGAAGCTTTCTTT CASSYGTGTTEAFF
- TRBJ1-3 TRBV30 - TGTGCCTGGACCGGTGGTGGAAACACCATATATTTT CAWTGGGNTIYF
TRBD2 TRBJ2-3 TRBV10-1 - TGCGCCAGCAGTGAAGGAAGCGGGGGCCCCCGGGAGCTTTATGCGCAGTATTTT CASSEGSGGPRELYAQYF
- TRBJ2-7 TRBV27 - TGTGCCAGCAGTTTTGAGAGCTCCTACGAGCAGTACTTC CASSFESSYEQYF
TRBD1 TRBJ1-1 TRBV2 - TGTGCCAGCAGTGAAGCGCTTAGGACAGGGGGCTTGTCCTCGGACACTGAAGCTTTCTTT CASSEALRTGGLSSDTEAFF